The following is a TCR beta chain sequence with its context. What antigen it recognizes has not been identified. One end of the junction fails to match germline, which may point to a read error. The CDR1 and CDR2 encoded by the germline V gene (reference sequence) are SSHAT and FNYEAQ. Inclusive of the bounding cysteine and phenylalanine, the CDR3 is 13 residues long. Of the read, only the CDR3 DNA is kept; its 39 bases are in frame from base 1. Patients with autoimmune disease history or receiving systemic immunosuppression were excluded from the trial. Peripheral blood for TCR sequencing was collected from all dose cohorts at baseline, on cycle 4 day 1, and on cycle 7 day 1. The samples were drawn from a first-in-human, open-label, multicenter phase I dose-escalation trial of ivuxolimab. Adults with locally advanced or metastatic melanoma, renal cell, hepatocellular, or head and neck squamous cell carcinoma were enrolled in the trial. Before TCR sequencing, CD4+ and CD8+ T cells were separately sorted from peripheral blood.

The data stem from a study of OX40 agonist ivuxolimab in advanced cancers. The study in broad terms: Ivuxolimab, which targeted the costimulatory receptor OX40 (CD134), was an agonistic, fully human IgG2 monoclonal antibody. The dose-escalation cohort was about 86% male with a mean age of around 62 years, ranging from roughly 23 to 90. The monotherapy dose-escalation portion (N ≈ 57 patients) of the phase I ivuxolimab trial is reported in the paper. Patients were allowed to have had prior anti-PD-1, anti-PD-L1 or anti-CTLA-4 therapy, and approximately 39% of the dose-escalation patients had been treated with checkpoint inhibitors. Peripheral TCRbeta sequencing was intended to test whether TCR sequence diversity was altered and clonal T-cell expansion was caused by ivuxolimab. Among the roughly 50 dose-escalation patients, around 19 had hepatocellular carcinoma, around 15 melanoma, 9 renal cell carcinoma and 9 head and neck cancer. Partial responses occurred in three dose-escalation patients, of whom one had hepatocellular carcinoma and two had cutaneous melanoma. Intravenous ivuxolimab was administered to patients every 2 weeks at six dose levels: 0.01, 0.1, 0.3, 1.5, 3 and 10 mg/kg.

General study outcomes and caveats: Low levels of normalized T-cell clonal expansion were also seen in some patients who did not respond. After ivuxolimab, expanded clones were on average more numerous among CD8+ T cells than among CD4+ T cells. In partial responders in the 0.1-3.0 mg/kg groups, normalized peripheral clonal expansion was found to be among the lowest, especially among CD8+ T cells. The antigen specificity of the peripheral T cells that underwent clonal expansion was not determined. At doses of 0.1 to 3.0 mg/kg, clonal expansion of both CD4+ and CD8+ T cells in blood was seen between baseline and week 6.

Genomic DNA was isolated from the sorted cells so that the TCRbeta CDR3 region could be sequenced. The immunoSEQ Assay was used for sequencing of TCRbeta CDR3 regions. TCRdb carries this immuneACCESS record with in-frame sequences only. Its versions omit some clonotypes, under half of them owing to an unresolved V gene in the studies checked, with the rest unexplained. The sample data list tens of thousands of clones, and roughly nine tenths of these were observed just once. Clones ranked in the top ten supply 9% to 10% of the sample. The chain couples TRBV7-7 to TRBJ2-3, with a tentative D gene TRBD1 over 5 matching bases. The source of this sequence is an adult with an advanced solid tumor such as melanoma, head and neck, liver or kidney cancer. Sequences were derived from CD4+ or CD8+ T cells sorted from blood, sampled in a trial of the OX40 agonist ivuxolimab. DNA sequence: TGTGCTAGCAGCTTACAGGTCACAGATACGCAGTATTTT. This yields the protein CASSLQVTDTQYF.